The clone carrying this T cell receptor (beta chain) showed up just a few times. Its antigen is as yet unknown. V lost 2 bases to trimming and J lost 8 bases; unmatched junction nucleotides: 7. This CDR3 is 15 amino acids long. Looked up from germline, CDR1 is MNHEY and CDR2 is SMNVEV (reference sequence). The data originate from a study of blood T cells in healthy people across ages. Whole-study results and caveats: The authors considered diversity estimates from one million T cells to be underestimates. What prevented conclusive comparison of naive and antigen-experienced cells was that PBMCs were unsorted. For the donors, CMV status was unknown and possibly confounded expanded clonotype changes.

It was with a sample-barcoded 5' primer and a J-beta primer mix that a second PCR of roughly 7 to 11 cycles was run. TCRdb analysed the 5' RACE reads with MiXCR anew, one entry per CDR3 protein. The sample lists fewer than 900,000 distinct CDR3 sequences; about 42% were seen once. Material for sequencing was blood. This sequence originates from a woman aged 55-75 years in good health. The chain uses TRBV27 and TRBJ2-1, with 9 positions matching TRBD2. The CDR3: CASSLQRGERDEQFF. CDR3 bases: TGTGCCAGCAGTTTACAGCGGGGGGAACGCGATGAGCAGTTCTTC.